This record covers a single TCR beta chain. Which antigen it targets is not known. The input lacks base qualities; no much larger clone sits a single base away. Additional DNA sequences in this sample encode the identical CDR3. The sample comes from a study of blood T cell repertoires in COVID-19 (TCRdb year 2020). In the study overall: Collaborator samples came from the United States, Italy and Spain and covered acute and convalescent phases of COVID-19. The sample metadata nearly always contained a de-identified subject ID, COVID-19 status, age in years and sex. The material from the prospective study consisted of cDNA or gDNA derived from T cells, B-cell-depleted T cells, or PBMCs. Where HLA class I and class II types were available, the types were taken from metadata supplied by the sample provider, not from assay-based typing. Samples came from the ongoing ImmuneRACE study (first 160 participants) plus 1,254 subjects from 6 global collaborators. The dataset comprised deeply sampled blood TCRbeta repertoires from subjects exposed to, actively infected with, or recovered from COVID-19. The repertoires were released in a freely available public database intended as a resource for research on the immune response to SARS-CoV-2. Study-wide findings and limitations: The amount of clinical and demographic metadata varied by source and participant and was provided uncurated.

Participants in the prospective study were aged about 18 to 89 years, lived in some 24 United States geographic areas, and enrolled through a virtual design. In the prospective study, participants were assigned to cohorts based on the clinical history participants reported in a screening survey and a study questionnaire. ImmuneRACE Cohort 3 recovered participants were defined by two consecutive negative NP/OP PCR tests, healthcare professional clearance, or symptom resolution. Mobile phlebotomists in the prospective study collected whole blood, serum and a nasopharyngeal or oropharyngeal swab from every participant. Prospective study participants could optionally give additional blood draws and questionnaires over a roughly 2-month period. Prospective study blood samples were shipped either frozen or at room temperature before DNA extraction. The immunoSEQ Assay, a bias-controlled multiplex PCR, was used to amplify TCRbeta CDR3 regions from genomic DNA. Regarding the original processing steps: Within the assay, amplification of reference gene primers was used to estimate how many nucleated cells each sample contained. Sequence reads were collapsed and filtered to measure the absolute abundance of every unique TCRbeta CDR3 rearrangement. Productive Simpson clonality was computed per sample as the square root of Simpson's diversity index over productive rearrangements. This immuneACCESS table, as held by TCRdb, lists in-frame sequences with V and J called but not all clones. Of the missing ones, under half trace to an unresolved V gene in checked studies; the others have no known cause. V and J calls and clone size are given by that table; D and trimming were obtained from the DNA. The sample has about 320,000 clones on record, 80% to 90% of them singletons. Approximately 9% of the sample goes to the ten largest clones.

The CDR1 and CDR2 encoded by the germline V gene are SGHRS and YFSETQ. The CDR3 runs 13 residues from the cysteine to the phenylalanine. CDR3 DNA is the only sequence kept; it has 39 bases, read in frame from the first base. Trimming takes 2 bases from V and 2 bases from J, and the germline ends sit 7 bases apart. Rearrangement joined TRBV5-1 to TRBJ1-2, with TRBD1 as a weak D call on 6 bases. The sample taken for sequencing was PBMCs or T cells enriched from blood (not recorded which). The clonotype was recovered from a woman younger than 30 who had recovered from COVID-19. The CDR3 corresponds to CASSLQGNYGYTF. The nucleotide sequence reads TGCGCCAGCAGCTTACAGGGAAACTATGGCTACACCTTC. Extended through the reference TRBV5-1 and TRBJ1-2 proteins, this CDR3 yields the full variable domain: KAGVTQTPRYLIKTRGQQVTLSCSPISGHRSVSWYQQTPGQGLQFLFEYFSETQRNKGNFPGRFSGRQFSNSRSEMNVSTLELGDSALYLCASSLQGNYGYTFGSGTRLTVV.